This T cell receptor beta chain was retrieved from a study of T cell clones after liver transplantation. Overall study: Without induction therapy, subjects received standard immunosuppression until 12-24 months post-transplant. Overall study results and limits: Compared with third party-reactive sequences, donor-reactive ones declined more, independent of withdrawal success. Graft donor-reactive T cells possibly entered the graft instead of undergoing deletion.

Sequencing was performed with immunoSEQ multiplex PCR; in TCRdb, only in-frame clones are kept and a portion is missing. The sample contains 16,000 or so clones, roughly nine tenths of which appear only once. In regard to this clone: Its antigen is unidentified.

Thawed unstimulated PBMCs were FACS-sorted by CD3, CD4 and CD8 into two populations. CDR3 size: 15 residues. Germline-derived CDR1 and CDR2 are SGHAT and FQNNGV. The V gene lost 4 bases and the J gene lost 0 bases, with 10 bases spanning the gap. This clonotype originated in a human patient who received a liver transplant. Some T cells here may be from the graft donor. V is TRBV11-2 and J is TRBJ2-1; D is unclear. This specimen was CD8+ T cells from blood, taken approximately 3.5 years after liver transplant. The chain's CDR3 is CASSSQGFSYNEQFF. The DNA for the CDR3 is TGTGCCAGCAGCTCTCAAGGCTTCTCCTACAATGAGCAGTTCTTC.